These 8 T cell receptor beta chains share one sample of origin, sequenced in a study of CD8+CD57+ T cells in acquired aplastic anemia. Those patients picked for sequencing had displayed CD8+CD57+ cell expansion on flow cytometry. Genomic DNA constituted the template upon which TCR beta VDJ and CDR3 profiling was performed. TCRdb independently ran MiXCR on the reads; one entry per CDR3 protein. The sample gives around 80,000 distinct CDR3 sequences, roughly two thirds of which show up once; 70% to 90% is in the top ten. Sequencing used sorted CD4+, CD8+, or CD8+CD57+ T cells (not recorded which) from PBMCs. The receptors stem from a human donor with aplastic anemia.

The chain links TRBV19 to TRBJ2-2; possibly TRBD2 for D (6 bases). Germline CDR1 reads LNHDA; CDR2 reads SQIVND (reference sequence). Trimming cost V 5 bases and J 5 bases, with 9 bases left between them. The CDR3 totals 13 residues. This chain's CDR3 is CASSSAGTGELFF. The CDR3 DNA reads TGTGCCAGTAGTTCGGCGGGGACCGGGGAGCTGTTTTTT.

The V and J genes are TRBV9 and TRBJ2-5; D is tentatively TRBD1 or TRBD2 (5 bases each). CDR3 length: 16 amino acids. V shed 4 bases and J shed 2 bases, with 18 bases lying between them. Germline loops: CDR1 SGDLS, CDR2 YYNGEE. CDR3 nucleotide sequence: TGTGCCAGCAGCCCGAGGCTTCAGGGACGACAAGAGACCCAGTACTTC. As protein: CASSPRLQGRQETQYF.

This chain uses TRBV4-1 with TRBJ1-6, with D possibly being TRBD1 (5 bases). The V and J ends lost 0 bases and 9 bases respectively, with 12 bases between them. CDR1 MGHRA and CDR2 YSYEKL come from the germline V gene. This CDR3 region has 15 residues. As DNA, the CDR3 is TGCGCCAGCAGCCAAGACAGGGTTTTTGGTTCACCCCTCCACTTT. This gives the protein CASSQDRVFGSPLHF.

The CDR3 region is CATSVSGTDTEAFF. CDR3 DNA sequence: TGTGCCACCAGCGTCTCCGGGACAGACACTGAAGCTTTCTTT. The V call is TRBV15, the J call TRBJ1-1; 7 bases line up with TRBD1. Germline CDR1 reads LNHNV; CDR2 reads YYDKDF (reference sequence). V was pared by 5 bases and J by 3 bases, with 6 bases of the junction left unmatched. The length of the CDR3 is 14 residues.

On this clonotype: A single base separates this from a much larger clone, so it may be a read error. The rearrangement joins TRBV6-5 to TRBJ2-7, with 10 bases lining up with TRBD1. Germline loops: CDR1 MNHEY, CDR2 SVGAGI. There are 15 residues in the CDR3. CDR3 DNA sequence: TGTGCCATCAGTTACGGGGGACAGGGGTCCTACGAGCAGTACTTC. It is translated as CAISYGGQGSYEQYF.

The CDR3 sequence: CASSLRAGGAGNTEAFF. For the CDR3, the DNA is TGTGCCAGCAGCTTACGAGCCGGGGGGGCAGGGAACACTGAAGCTTTCTTT. V gene TRBV7-8 combines with J gene TRBJ1-1; maybe TRBD1 (6 bases). V lost 2 bases, J lost 1 base, and 17 bases lay in between. Germline CDR1 is SGHVS and CDR2 is FQNEAQ. This CDR3 spans 17 amino acids.

A single count supports this clonotype. The gene calls are TRBV24-1 and TRBJ2-1, with 10 bases fitting TRBD1. The CDR3 contains 12 residues. Germline V gene lookup returns CDR1 KGHDR and CDR2 SFDVKD. Trimming removed 5 bases from V and 16 bases from J; junction bases left unmatched: 7. The CDR3 protein is CATSGPGQGHFF. The CDR3 DNA reads as TGTGCCACCAGTGGCCCGGGACAGGGGCATTTCTTC.

J is TRBJ2-2 and V is TRBV27; D ambiguous. CDR1 is MNHEY, CDR2 SMNVEV, per germline (reference sequence). The CDR3 length is 11 residues. Trimming left V 0 bases short and J 7 bases short, with 0 bases between. The CDR3 loop reads CASSLSGELFF. The CDR3 bases are TGTGCCAGCAGTTTATCCGGGGAGCTGTTTTTT.